The 8 T cell receptor beta chains listed next were all sequenced from one sample in a study of PD-1 blockade in classical Hodgkin lymphoma. The time point: cycle 4 day 1 (C4D1), after more than five weeks of nivolumab. Each patient's relapse followed autologous stem cell transplantation, and brentuximab vedotin exposure varied. Produced via immunoSEQ multiplex PCR; TCRdb's table is partial and in-frame only. The repertoire includes tens of thousands of clones, about 77% of them detected once, and about 9.4% sits in the top ten. The specimen was peripheral blood mononuclear cells (PBMCs), collected before the fourth cycle of nivolumab. The receptors stem from a human donor with classical Hodgkin lymphoma.

This clone was observed a few times. This sequence joins TRBV7-9 and TRBJ2-7; TRBD2 might be the D (6 bases). This CDR3 has 12 residues. Germline CDR1 is SEHNR and CDR2 is FQNEAQ (reference sequence). Trimming pared 5 bases from V and 4 bases from J, leaving 9 bases between. The CDR3 loop is CASSPGLYEQYF. The CDR3 DNA is TGTGCCAGCAGCCCGGGACTTTACGAGCAGTACTTC.

The genes are TRBV4-1 and TRBJ1-1, with a possible D match to TRBD1 (5 bases). V shed 0 bases and J shed 6 bases, with 14 bases lying between them. Per the germline V gene, CDR1 is MGHRA and CDR2 is YSYEKL. This CDR3 has 15 amino acids. The CDR3: CASSQDSAGISEAFF. The CDR3, as DNA: TGCGCCAGCAGCCAAGACAGTGCAGGGATTTCTGAAGCTTTCTTT.

The chain is built from TRBV7-9 and TRBJ2-5; 11 nucleotides align to TRBD2. There are 16 residues in the CDR3. J lost 3 bases, V lost 5 bases, and 8 bases had no gene match. From germline, CDR1 is SEHNR and CDR2 FQNEAQ (reference sequence). The CDR3: CASSRRLAGTKETQYF. DNA for the CDR3: TGTGCCAGCAGCCGCAGACTAGCGGGAACTAAAGAGACCCAGTACTTC.

The gene calls are TRBV7-8 and TRBJ2-7; no clear D. Germline V gives CDR1 SGHVS, CDR2 FQNEAQ. The germline V and J ends were trimmed by 5 bases and 3 bases, with 8 bases remaining between them. The CDR3 has 12 amino acids. The CDR3 nucleotides read TGTGCCAGCAGCCCCTCGAACTACGAGCAGTACTTC. Protein sequence: CASSPSNYEQYF.

This clone was seen more than once but under ten times. The chain couples TRBV6-5 to TRBJ2-7; 9 nucleotides line up with TRBD2. The junction had 4 bases not matched to a gene; V was cut back by 4 bases and J by 0 bases. This CDR3 spans 15 amino acids. Per germline, CDR1 MNHEY and CDR2 SVGAGI. The CDR3 spells CASSSGLANSYEQYF. DNA of the CDR3: TGTGCCAGCAGTTCCGGACTAGCGAACTCCTACGAGCAGTACTTC.

The chain joins TRBV2 to TRBJ1-2; tentative D call: TRBD1 (5 bases). The CDR3 length is 14 residues. V was cut by 7 bases and J by 6 bases, with 18 bases left in between. Germline loops: CDR1 SNHLY, CDR2 FYNNEI. For the CDR3, the DNA is TGTGCCAGCAAGAGACTCTGGCTGGGGGATGGCTACACCTTC. It specifies CASKRLWLGDGYTF.

The chain has TRBV6-6 and TRBJ2-1; 9 nucleotides align to TRBD2. This CDR3 has 14 residues. The junction had 13 bases not matched to a gene; V was cut back by 4 bases and J by 15 bases. Germline values: CDR1 MNHNY, CDR2 SVGAGI (reference sequence). CDR3 loop: CASSSGTSPRGWFF. The DNA for the CDR3 is TGTGCCAGCAGTTCCGGGACTAGCCCCCGAGGGTGGTTCTTC.

This chain connects TRBV5-1 to TRBJ1-2; no definite D call. Germline CDR1 reads SGHRS; CDR2 reads YFSETQ. The CDR3 length is 13 residues. V dropped 4 bases and J dropped 5 bases, with 12 bases sitting between them. The CDR3 region has the DNA TGCGCCAGCAGCAAAACGGCACCGTATGGCTACACCTTC. It yields the protein CASSKTAPYGYTF.